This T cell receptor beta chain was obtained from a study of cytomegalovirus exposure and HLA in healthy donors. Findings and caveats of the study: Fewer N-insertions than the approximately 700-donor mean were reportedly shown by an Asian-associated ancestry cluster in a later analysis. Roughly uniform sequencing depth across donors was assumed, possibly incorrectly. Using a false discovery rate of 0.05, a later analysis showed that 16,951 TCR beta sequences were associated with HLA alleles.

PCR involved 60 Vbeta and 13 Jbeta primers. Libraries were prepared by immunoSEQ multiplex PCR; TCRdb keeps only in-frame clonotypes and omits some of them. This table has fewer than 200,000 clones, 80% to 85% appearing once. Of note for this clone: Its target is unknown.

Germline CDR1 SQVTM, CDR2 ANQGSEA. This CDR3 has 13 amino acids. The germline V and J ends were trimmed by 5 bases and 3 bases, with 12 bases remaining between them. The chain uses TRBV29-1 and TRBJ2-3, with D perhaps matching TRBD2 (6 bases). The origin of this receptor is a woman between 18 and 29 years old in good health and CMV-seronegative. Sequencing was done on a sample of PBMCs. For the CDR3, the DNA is TGCAGCGTTAACCCTGGGGGGACAGATACGCAGTATTTT. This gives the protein CSVNPGGTDTQYF.